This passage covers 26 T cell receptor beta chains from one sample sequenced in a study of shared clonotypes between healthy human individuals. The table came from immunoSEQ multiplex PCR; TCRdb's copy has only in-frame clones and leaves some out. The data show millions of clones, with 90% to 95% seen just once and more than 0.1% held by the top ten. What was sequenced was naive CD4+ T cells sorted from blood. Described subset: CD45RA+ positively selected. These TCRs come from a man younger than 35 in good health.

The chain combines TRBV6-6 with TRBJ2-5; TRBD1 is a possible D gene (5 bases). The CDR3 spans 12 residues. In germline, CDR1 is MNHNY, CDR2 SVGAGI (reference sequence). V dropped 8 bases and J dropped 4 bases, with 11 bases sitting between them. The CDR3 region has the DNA TGTGCCAGCCTCAAGGGGCGAGAGACCCAGTACTTC. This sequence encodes CASLKGRETQYF.

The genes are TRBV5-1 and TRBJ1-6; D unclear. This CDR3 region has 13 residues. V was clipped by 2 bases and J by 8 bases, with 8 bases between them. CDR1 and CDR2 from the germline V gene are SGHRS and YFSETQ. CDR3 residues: CASSFGIDSPLHF. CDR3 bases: TGCGCCAGCAGCTTTGGGATCGATTCACCCCTCCACTTT.

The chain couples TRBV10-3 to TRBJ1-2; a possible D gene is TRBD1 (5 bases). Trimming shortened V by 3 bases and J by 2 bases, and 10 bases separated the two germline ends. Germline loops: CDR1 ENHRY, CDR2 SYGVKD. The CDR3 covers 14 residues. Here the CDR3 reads CAISDSAGNYGYTF. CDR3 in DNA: TGTGCCATCAGTGATTCTGCAGGGAACTATGGCTACACCTTC.

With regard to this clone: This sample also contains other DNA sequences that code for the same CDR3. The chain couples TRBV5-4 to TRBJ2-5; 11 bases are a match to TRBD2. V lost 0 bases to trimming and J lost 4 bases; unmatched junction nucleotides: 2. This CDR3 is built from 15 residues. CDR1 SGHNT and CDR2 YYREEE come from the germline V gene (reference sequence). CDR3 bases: TGTGCCAGCAGCTTGGGGCTAGCGGGAGGAGAGACCCAGTACTTC. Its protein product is CASSLGLAGGETQYF. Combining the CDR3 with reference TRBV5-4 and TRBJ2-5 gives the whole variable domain ETGVTQSPTHLIKTRGQQVTLRCSSQSGHNTVSWYQQALGQGPQFIFQYYREEENGRGNFPPRFSGLQFPNYSSELNVNALELDDSALYLCASSLGLAGGETQYFGPGTRLLVL.

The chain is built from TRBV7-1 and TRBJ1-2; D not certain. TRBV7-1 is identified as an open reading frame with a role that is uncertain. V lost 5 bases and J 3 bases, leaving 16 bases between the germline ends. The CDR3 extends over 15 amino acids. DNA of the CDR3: TGTGCCAGCAGCCAAGTGTCCCTAGGCGACTATGGCTACACCTTC. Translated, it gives CASSQVSLGDYGYTF.

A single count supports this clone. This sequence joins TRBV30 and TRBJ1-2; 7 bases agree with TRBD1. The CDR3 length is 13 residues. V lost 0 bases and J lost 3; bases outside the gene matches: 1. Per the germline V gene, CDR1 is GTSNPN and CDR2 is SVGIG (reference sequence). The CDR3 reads CAWSVTGDYGYTF. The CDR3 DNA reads TGTGCCTGGAGTGTAACAGGGGACTATGGCTACACCTTC.

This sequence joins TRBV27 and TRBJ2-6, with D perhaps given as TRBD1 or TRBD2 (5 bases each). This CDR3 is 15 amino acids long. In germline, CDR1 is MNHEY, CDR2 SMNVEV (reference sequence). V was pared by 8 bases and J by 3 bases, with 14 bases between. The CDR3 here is CASGIGGIGANVLTF. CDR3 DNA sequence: TGTGCCAGCGGAATTGGGGGTATTGGGGCCAACGTCCTGACTTTC.

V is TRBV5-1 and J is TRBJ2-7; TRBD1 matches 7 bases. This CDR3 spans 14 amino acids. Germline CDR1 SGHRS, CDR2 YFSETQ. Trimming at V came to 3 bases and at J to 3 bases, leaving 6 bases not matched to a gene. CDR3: CASSSPGQNYEQYF. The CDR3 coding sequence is TGCGCCAGCAGCTCGCCGGGACAGAACTACGAGCAGTACTTC. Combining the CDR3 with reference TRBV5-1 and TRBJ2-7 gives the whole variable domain KAGVTQTPRYLIKTRGQQVTLSCSPISGHRSVSWYQQTPGQGLQFLFEYFSETQRNKGNFPGRFSGRQFSNSRSEMNVSTLELGDSALYLCASSSPGQNYEQYFGPGTRLTVT.

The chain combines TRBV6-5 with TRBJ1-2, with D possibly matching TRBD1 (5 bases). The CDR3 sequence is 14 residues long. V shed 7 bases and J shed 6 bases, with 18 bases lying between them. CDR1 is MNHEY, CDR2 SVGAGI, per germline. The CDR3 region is CASKRGGSEDGYTF. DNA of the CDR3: TGTGCCAGCAAGAGGGGAGGTTCGGAGGATGGCTACACCTTC.

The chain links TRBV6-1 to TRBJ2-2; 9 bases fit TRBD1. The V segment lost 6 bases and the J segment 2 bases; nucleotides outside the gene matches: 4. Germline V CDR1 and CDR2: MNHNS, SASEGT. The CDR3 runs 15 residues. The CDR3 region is CASREGQGNTGELFF. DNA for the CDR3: TGTGCCAGCAGGGAGGGACAGGGTAACACCGGGGAGCTGTTTTTT.

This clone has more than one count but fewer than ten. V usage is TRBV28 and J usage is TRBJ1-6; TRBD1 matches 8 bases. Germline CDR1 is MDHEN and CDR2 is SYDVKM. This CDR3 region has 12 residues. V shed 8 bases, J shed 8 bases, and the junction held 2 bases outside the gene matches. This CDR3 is CASGQGDSPLHF. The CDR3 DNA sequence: TGTGCCAGCGGACAGGGTGATTCACCCCTCCACTTT.

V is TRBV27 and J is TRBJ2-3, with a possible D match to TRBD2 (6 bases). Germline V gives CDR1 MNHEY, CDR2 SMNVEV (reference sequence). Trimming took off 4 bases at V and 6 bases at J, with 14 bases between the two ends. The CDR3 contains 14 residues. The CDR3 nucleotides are TGTGCCAGCAGTTCGGGACTTCGGGTGGATACGCAGTATTTT. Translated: CASSSGLRVDTQYF.

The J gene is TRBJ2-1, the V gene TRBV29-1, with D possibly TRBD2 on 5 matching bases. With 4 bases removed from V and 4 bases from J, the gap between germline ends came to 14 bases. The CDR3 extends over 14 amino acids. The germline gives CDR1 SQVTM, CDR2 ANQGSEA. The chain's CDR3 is CSVVGKRGYNEQFF. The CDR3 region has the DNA TGCAGCGTTGTCGGGAAAAGAGGGTACAATGAGCAGTTCTTC.

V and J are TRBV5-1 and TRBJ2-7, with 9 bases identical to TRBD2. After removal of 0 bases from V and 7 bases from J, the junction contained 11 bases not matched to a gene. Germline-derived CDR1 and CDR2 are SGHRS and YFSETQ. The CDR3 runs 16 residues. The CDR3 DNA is TGCGCCAGCAGCTTGGATTCGGCGGGAGGGCCTCAGGAGCAGTACTTC. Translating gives CASSLDSAGGPQEQYF.

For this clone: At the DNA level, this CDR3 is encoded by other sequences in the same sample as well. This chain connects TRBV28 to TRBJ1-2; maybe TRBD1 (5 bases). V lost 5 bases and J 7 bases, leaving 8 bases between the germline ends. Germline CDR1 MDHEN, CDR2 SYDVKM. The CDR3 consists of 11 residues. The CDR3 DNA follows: TGTGCCAGCAGTACCACAGGTGGCTACACCTTC. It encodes CASSTTGGYTF.

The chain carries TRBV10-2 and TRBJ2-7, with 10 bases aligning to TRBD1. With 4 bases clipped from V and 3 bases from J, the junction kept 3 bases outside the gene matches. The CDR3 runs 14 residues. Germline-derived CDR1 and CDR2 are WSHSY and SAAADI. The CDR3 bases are TGCGCCAGCAGTGGTCGGGACAGGGGCTACGAGCAGTACTTC. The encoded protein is CASSGRDRGYEQYF.

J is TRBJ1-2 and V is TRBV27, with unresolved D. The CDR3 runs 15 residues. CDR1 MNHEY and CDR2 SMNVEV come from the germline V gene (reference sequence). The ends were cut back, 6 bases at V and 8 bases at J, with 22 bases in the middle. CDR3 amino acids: CASRVNGQTTGGYTF. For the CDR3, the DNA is TGTGCCAGCAGGGTAAATGGGCAGACCACCGGAGGCTACACCTTC.

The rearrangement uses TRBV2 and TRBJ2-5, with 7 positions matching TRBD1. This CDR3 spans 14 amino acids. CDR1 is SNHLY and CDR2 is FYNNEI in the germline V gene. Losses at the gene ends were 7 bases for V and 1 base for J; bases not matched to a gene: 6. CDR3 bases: TGTGCCAGCAAGGGGGCTCAGTTCCAAGAGACCCAGTACTTC. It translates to CASKGAQFQETQYF.

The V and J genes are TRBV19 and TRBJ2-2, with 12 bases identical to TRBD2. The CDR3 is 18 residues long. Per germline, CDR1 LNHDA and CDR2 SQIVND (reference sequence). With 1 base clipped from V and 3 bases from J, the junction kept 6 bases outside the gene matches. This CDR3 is CASSIGLAGVLDTGELFF. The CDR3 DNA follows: TGTGCCAGTAGTATAGGACTAGCGGGAGTATTGGACACCGGGGAGCTGTTTTTT.

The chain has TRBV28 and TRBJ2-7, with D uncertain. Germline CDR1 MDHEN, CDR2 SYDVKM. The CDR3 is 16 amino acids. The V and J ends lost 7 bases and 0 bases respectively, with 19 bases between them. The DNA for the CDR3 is TGTGCCAGCACCAAAAAAGGAACCCGGAGCTCCTACGAGCAGTACTTC. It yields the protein CASTKKGTRSSYEQYF.

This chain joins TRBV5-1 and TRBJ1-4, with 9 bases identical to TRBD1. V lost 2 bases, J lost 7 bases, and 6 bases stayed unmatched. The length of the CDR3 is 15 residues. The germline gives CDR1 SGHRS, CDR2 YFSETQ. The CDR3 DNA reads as TGCGCCAGCAGCTTCATACAGGGGGCAAGTGAAAAACTGTTTTTT. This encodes CASSFIQGASEKLFF. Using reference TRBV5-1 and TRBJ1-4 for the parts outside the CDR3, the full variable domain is KAGVTQTPRYLIKTRGQQVTLSCSPISGHRSVSWYQQTPGQGLQFLFEYFSETQRNKGNFPGRFSGRQFSNSRSEMNVSTLELGDSALYLCASSFIQGASEKLFFGSGTQLSVL.

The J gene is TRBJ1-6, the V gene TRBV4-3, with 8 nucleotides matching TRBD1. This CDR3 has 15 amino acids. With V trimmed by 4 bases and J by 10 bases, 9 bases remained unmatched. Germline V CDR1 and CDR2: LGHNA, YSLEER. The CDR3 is CASSPAAQGVSPLHF. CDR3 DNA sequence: TGCGCCAGCAGCCCCGCGGCACAGGGGGTCTCACCCCTCCACTTT.

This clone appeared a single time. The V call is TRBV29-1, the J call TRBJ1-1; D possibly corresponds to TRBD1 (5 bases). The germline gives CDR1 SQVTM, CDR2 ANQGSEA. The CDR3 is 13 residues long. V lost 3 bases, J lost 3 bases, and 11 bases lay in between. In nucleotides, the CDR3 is TGCAGCGTTGAGTCCGGGGGGTACACTGAAGCTTTCTTT. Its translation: CSVESGGYTEAFF.

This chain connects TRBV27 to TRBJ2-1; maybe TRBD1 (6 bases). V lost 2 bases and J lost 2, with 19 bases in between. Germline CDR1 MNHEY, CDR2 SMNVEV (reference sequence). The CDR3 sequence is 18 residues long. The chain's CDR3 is CASSLRARGHYAYNEQFF. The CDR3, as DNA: TGTGCCAGCAGTTTACGGGCCAGGGGCCATTACGCCTACAATGAGCAGTTCTTC.

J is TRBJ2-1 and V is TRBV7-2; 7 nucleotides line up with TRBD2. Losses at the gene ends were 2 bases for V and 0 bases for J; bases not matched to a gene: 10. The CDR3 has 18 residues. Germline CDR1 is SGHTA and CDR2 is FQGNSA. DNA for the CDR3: TGTGCCAGCAGCTTATCCAGGGTGGGAGGGAGCTCCTACAATGAGCAGTTCTTC. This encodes CASSLSRVGGSSYNEQFF.

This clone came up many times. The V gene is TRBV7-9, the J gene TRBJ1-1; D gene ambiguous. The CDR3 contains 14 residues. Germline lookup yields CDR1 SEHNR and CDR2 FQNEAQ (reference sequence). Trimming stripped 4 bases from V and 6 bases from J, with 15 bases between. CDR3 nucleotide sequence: TGTGCCAGCAGCTCAGTGCGGTCGGGATCTGAAGCTTTCTTT. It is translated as CASSSVRSGSEAFF.